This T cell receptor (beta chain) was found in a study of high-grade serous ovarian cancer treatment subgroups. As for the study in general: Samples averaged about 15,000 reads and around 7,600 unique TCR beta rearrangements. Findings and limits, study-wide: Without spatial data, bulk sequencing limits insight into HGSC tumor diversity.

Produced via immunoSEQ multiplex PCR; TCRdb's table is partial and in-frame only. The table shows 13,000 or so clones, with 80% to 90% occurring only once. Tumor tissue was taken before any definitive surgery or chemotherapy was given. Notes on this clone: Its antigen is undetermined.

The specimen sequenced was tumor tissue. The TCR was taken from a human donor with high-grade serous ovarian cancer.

CDR3 sequence: CASSQAGPSGTHYGYTF. Here the CDR3 DNA reads TGTGCCAGCAGCCAGGCCGGGCCCTCAGGGACTCACTATGGCTACACCTTC. The V and J genes are TRBV7-2 and TRBJ1-2; a possible D gene is TRBD1 (5 bases). The CDR3 totals 17 residues. V lost 5 bases and J 3 bases, leaving 22 bases between the germline ends. Germline CDR1 is SGHTA and CDR2 is FQGNSA.